The 13 T cell receptor beta chains below were found in one sample sequenced in a study of identical twins. TCRdb passed the 5' RACE reads through MiXCR, listing each CDR3 protein once. The table records fewer than 800,000 distinct CDR3 sequences, roughly 7.2% of them present only once. These same records also appear under a second study, on yellow fever vaccine responses in identical twins.

The sequencing input was PBMCs. The origin of the receptors is a woman aged 18-35 years in good health.

This clonotype was counted a few times. The chain combines TRBV7-9 with TRBJ1-1; a possible D gene is TRBD1 (5 bases). CDR3 length equals 14 residues. V lost 1 base to trimming and J lost 4 bases, with 10 bases between them. The V gene's germline CDR1 is SEHNR and CDR2 FQNEAQ (reference sequence). CDR3: CASSLVGAITEAFF. The CDR3 bases are TGTGCCAGCAGCTTAGTAGGGGCAATCACTGAAGCTTTCTTT. The variable domain in full, completed from reference TRBV7-9 and TRBJ1-1, reads DTGVSQNPRHKITKRGQNVTFRCDPISEHNRLYWYRQTLGQGPEFLTYFQNEAQLEKSRLLSDRFSAERPKGSFSTLEIQRTEQGDSAMYLCASSLVGAITEAFFGQGTRLTVV.

This clonotype was detected many times. V is TRBV20-1 and J is TRBJ2-1; 10 positions match TRBD2. This CDR3 is 15 amino acids long. CDR1 DFQATT and CDR2 SNEGSKA come from the germline V gene (reference sequence). With V trimmed by 6 bases and J by 3 bases, 8 bases remained unmatched. CDR3 in DNA: TGCAGTGCCTTCCCTAGCGGGAGAGTCTACAATGAGCAGTTCTTC. It is translated as CSAFPSGRVYNEQFF.

Many counts were recorded for this clonotype. The rearrangement joins TRBV7-9 to TRBJ2-2; D unclear. V was shortened by 1 base and J by 1 base, with 7 bases between the two germline ends. Per the germline V gene, CDR1 is SEHNR and CDR2 is FQNEAQ (reference sequence). The length of the CDR3 is 15 residues. CDR3 nucleotide sequence: TGTGCCAGCAGCTTAGTAAAGGGGAACACCGGGGAGCTGTTTTTT. Encoded protein: CASSLVKGNTGELFF.

This clonotype was observed many times. Written as DNA, the CDR3 is TGCAGTGCTAGTCGGCAGTACCCTTACAATGAGCAGTTCTTC. Protein product: CSASRQYPYNEQFF. The rearrangement joins TRBV20-1 to TRBJ2-1; D is undetermined. Trimming removed 3 bases at V and 4 bases at J, with 13 bases between. The CDR3 length is 14 residues. CDR1 and CDR2 from the germline V gene are DFQATT and SNEGSKA (reference sequence).

This clonotype was picked up many times. The chain uses TRBV14 and TRBJ2-3; 8 bases align to TRBD2. Losses at the gene ends were 4 bases for V and 7 bases for J; bases not matched to a gene: 4. From germline, CDR1 is SGHDN and CDR2 FVKESK. The CDR3 is 13 amino acids. Here the CDR3 DNA reads TGTGCCAGCAGCCGTACTAGCGGTAATACGCAGTATTTT. Translation: CASSRTSGNTQYF.

This clonotype occurred a few times. The J gene is TRBJ2-3, the V gene TRBV13; D may match TRBD1 or TRBD2 (5 bases each). Trimming removed 0 bases at V and 1 base at J, with 11 bases between. Looked up from germline, CDR1 is PRHDT and CDR2 is FYEKMQ (reference sequence). The CDR3 sequence is 16 residues long. The chain's CDR3 is CASSLGLRGRTDTQYF. The CDR3 bases are TGTGCCAGCAGCTTAGGCCTTAGGGGACGCACAGATACGCAGTATTTT.

V gene TRBV11-2 combines with J gene TRBJ1-5; D is perhaps TRBD1 (6 bases). Germline lookup yields CDR1 SGHAT and CDR2 FQNNGV. V gave up 2 bases and J gave up 2 bases, with 10 bases separating them. This CDR3 is 15 amino acids long. CDR3 protein: CASSLRGDGNQPQHF. CDR3 bases: TGTGCCAGCAGCTTAAGGGGGGATGGCAATCAGCCCCAGCATTTT.

The table lists this clonotype with a few counts. The gene calls are TRBV20-1 and TRBJ2-1, with D perhaps matching TRBD1 (6 bases). The germline CDR1 and CDR2 sequences are DFQATT and SNEGSKA (reference sequence). Deletions cut 6 bases from V and 0 bases from J, with 15 bases between. The CDR3 runs 15 residues. Here the CDR3 DNA reads TGCAGTGCAACCGCAACAGGGACCTCCTACAATGAGCAGTTCTTC. Encoded protein: CSATATGTSYNEQFF.

The chain joins TRBV6-1 to TRBJ2-1; D possibly corresponds to TRBD1 (6 bases). This CDR3 is built from 14 residues. Trimming stripped 6 bases from V and 8 bases from J, with 17 bases between. Germline V CDR1 and CDR2: MNHNS, SASEGT. The CDR3 coding sequence is TGTGCCAGCAGCCCTTTGTCAGGGGCCGATGAGCAGTTCTTC. Translating it yields CASSPLSGADEQFF.

This clonotype was recorded at least ten times. The chain couples TRBV5-1 to TRBJ1-2; tentatively, D is TRBD1 (6 bases). In germline, CDR1 is SGHRS, CDR2 YFSETQ. This CDR3 is 13 amino acids long. V shed 4 bases and J shed 4 bases, with 11 bases lying between them. This CDR3 is CASSGGQSYGYTF. For the CDR3, the DNA is TGCGCCAGCAGCGGGGGGCAGTCCTATGGCTACACCTTC.

This clonotype occurred a few times. This chain connects TRBV6-2 or TRBV6-3 to TRBJ2-1; the match to TRBD2 covers 10 bases. V gave up 0 bases and J gave up 1 base; unmatched junction bases: 21. The CDR3 has 23 amino acids. In germline, CDR1 is MNHEY, CDR2 SVGEGT. The CDR3 reads CASSYSTSSGSDRERGSYNEQFF. The DNA of the CDR3 is TGTGCCAGCAGTTACTCGACGTCTAGCGGGAGTGACCGGGAACGCGGGTCCTACAATGAGCAGTTCTTC.

The V call is TRBV5-5, the J call TRBJ2-7; TRBD1 aligns across 10 bases. The V segment lost 0 bases and the J segment 1 base; nucleotides outside the gene matches: 4. Germline CDR1 reads SGHKS; CDR2 reads YYEKEE (reference sequence). CDR3 size: 16 residues. The CDR3 spells CASSLAWDRGSYEQYV. The CDR3 DNA reads TGTGCCAGCAGCTTGGCCTGGGACAGGGGTTCCTACGAGCAGTACGTC.

This clonotype was counted between two and nine times. The chain joins TRBV28 to TRBJ2-1; 9 nucleotides align to TRBD2. CDR1 and CDR2 (germline): MDHEN, SYDVKM. The CDR3 extends over 16 amino acids. Trimming removed 1 base from V and 9 bases from J; junction bases left unmatched: 10. The CDR3 nucleotides are TGTGCCAGCAGTTTATCGTTAGCGGGGGTATTCGGTGAGCAGTTCTTC. Encoded protein: CASSLSLAGVFGEQFF.